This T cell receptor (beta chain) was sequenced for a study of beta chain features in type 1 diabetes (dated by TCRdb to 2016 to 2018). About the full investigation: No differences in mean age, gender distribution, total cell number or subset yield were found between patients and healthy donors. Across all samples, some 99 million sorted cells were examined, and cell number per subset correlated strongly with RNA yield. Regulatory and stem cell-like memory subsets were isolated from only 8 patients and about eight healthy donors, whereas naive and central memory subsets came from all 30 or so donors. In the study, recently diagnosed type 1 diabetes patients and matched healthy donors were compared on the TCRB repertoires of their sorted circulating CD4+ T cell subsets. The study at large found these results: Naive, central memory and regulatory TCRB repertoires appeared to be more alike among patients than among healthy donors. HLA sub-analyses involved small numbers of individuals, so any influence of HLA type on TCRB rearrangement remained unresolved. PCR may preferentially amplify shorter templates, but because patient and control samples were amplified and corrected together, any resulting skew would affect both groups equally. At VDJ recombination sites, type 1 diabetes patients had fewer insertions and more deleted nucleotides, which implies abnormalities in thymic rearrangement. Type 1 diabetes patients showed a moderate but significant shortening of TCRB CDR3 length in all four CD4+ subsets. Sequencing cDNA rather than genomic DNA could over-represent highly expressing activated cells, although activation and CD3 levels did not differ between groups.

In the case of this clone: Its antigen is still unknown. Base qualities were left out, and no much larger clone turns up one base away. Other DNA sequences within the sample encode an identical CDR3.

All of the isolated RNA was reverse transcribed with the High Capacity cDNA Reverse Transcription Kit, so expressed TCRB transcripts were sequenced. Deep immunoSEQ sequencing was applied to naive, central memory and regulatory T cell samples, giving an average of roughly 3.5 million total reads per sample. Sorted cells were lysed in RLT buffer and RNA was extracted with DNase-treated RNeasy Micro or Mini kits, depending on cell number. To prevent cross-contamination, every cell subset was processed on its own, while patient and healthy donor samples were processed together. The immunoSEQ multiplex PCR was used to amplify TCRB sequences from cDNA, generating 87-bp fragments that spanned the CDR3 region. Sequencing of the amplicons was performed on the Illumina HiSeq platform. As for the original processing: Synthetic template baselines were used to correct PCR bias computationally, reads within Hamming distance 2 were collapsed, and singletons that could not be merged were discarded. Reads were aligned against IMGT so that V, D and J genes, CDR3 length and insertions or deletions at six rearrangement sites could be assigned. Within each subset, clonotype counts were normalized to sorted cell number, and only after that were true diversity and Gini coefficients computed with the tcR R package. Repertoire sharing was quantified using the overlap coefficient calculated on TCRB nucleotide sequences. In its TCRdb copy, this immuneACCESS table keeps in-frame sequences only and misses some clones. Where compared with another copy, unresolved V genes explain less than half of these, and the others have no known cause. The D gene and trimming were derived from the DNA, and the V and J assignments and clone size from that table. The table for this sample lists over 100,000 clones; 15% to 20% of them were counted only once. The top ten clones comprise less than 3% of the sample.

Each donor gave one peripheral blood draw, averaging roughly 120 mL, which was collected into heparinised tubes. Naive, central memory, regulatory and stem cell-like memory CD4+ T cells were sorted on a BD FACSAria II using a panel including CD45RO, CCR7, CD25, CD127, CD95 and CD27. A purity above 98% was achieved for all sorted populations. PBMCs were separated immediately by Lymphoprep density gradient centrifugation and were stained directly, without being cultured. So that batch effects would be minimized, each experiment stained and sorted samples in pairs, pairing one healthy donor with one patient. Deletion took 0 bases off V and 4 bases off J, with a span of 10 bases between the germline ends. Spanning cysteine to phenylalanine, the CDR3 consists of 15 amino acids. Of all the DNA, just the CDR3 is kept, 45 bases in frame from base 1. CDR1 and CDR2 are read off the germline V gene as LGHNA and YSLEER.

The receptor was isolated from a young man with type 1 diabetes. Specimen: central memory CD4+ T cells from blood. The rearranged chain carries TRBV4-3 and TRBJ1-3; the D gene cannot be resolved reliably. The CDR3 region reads CASSQDQVSGNTIYF. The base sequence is TGCGCCAGCAGCCAAGATCAGGTGTCGGGAAACACCATATATTTT.